What follows describes a single T cell receptor beta chain. Its target antigen remains unknown. One end of the junction does not line up with germline, which may come from a read error. Additional DNA sequences in this sample encode the identical CDR3. This record comes from a study of cytomegalovirus exposure and HLA in healthy donors (dated by TCRdb to about 2017). About the investigation overall: In an earlier analysis of under 750 of the donors, 276 Gb of sequence data and approximately 100 million unique TCR beta sequences from about 190 million T cells were reported. A later analysis re-examined previously published TCR beta repertoires from several hundred donors and added high-resolution HLA genotyping to investigate patterns of TCR occurrence. The number of donors typed differed by locus, with about 620-630 for A, B, C, DRB1 and DQB1, over 500 for DQA1, under 610 for DPA1, and some 440 for DPB1. The study combined high-throughput TCR immunosequencing, statistical association of individual TCRs with disease status, and machine learning to predict cytomegalovirus infection status. Across about 380 genotyped donors of the cohort, an average of about 250,000 unique TCR beta nucleotide sequences per donor were sequenced, and 15% to 20% of those sequences were non-productive. Besides the first cohort of around 700 subjects, a separate validation cohort made up of 120 different subjects was used. Around 320 gigabases of sequencing data and 78 million or so unique TCR sequences were included in an early release covering roughly 700 HLA-typed donors. Because of strong linkage in the cohort, four to six DR-DQ haplotypes were treated as single units for association and clustering. The study was designed to test whether signatures of past pathogen exposure could be identified by cataloging public T cell receptors. All discovery cohort repertoires had been generated on a single sequencing platform. Donor age, sex, ethnicity and CMV serostatus were collected together with the repertoire data. In a later genetic analysis, genome-wide SNP genotypes for about 55% of the 666 donors were used, and that subset was treated as a discovery cohort. Of the 350 to 450 genotyped donors, approximately 81% were placed in the genetic ancestry cluster associated with self-reported Caucasian donors. The study profiled the T cell repertoires of more than 500 subjects by immunosequencing and related them to cytomegalovirus serostatus. An earlier analysis of some 600 of the donors applied high-throughput TCR beta sequencing to assess whether each TCR beta V gene segment acted as functional or pseudogenic. The later analysis used no new phenotypic data to find candidate immune exposures, relying instead on TCR beta sequences and their occurrence across donors. HLA typing included class I and class II loci at four-digit resolution. Study-wide conclusions, independent of this receptor: The study gave a list of about 150 TCR beta chains associated with cytomegalovirus. Broadly in line with IMGT annotations, most TCR beta V segments showed up in productive rearrangements about 90% or about 30% of the time in an earlier analysis of roughly 590 of the donors. The 87-base-pair reads could not distinguish some IMGT-functional V segments, including TRBV6-2 and TRBV6-3, so those segments were excluded. At a false discovery rate of 0.05, a later analysis linked fewer than 20,000 TCR beta sequences to specific HLA alleles. Assigning TCR associations to individual alleles was difficult when HLA alleles, especially DR and DQ, strongly co-occurred. In a later analysis, TCR association rates were found to vary across HLA loci, with the most associated TCRs seen for DRB1 alleles and the fewest for HLA-C alleles. This cohort had only TCR beta chains sequenced, and the lack of alpha or paired-chain data limited which features could be detected. The classifier was reported to diagnose cytomegalovirus status with high specificity and sensitivity in both the original and validation cohorts. In a later analysis, most CMV-associated TCR beta chains were found to appear HLA-restricted, with HLA associations seemingly driven largely by CMV exposure. A further reported finding was that TCR beta sequences accurately predicted the HLA-A and HLA-B alleles for most subjects in the first cohort. A later analysis found that HLA-associated TCR beta chains were more clonally expanded and had lower generation probabilities than equally common non-associated chains. Several of the top co-occurrence clusters appeared to be linked to parvovirus B19, influenza, CMV and Epstein-Barr virus, according to a later analysis. The sequencing pipeline was judged likely to have produced a cluster of highly shared sequence variants as a technical artifact. Because counts were too low, roughly 17 rarely observed V segments, including chromosome 9 orphons, were left out of the earlier analysis of a few hundred of the donors. According to a later genetic analysis, donors in an Asian-associated ancestry cluster had fewer N-insertions in productive TCRs than the approximately 630-donor mean. In vitro tests confirmed that a few of the cytomegalovirus-associated TCR beta chains recognize cytomegalovirus antigens. Immune exposure information for the cohort was limited to CMV serostatus. The authors suggested that the approach could potentially be generalized to other disease states and immunological phenotypes. Most TCR sequences were observed very rarely across donors, whereas some public TCRs were present in many individuals. V-gene and J-gene trimming of TCR beta chains was associated with a missense DCLRE1C variant in a later genetic analysis, and the association was replicated in an independent cohort. Because HLA typing was unavailable for some donors at each locus, only the typed subset was used in association tests. The presence/absence analyses assumed that sequencing depth was roughly uniform across donors, and that assumption may not be true. Correlated functional status among segregating V segments might reflect linkage disequilibrium, but an unknown experimental factor could not be ruled out.

Preparation of the library involved the immunoSEQ multiplex PCR assay. A mixture of 60 forward primers for TCR Vbeta segments and 13 reverse primers for TCR Jbeta segments was used in the multiplex PCR. Amplification of the CDR3 region of rearranged TCR beta genes was performed with a multiplex PCR assay on genomic DNA. On the Illumina HiSeq System, the amplified TCR beta libraries were sequenced as 87-base-pair reads. In the original analysis: In a later analysis, 77 million or so unique TCR beta chains were counted across the roughly 670 repertoires, and around 10 million of these chains were shared by at least two donors. Raw reads were error-corrected and collapsed into unique sequences with a nearest-neighbor algorithm that merged closely related sequences to remove PCR and sequencing errors. To assign V, D and J gene segments, CDR3 sequences were aligned to IMGT reference sequences. For a sequence to be retained, a match of at least six nucleotides to both a V gene segment and a J gene segment was required. A rearrangement counted as productive if the CDR3 had no stop codons and remained in frame with V and J, and every other rearrangement counted as non-productive. CDR3 was defined according to IMGT convention as the region running from the second conserved V-encoded cysteine to the conserved J-encoded phenylalanine. The earlier analysis of about 590 of the donors excluded sequences that lacked an unambiguous match to a single V gene segment. An earlier analysis of approximately 590 of the donors classified V segments as functional when productive rearrangements were above 56.7% and as segregating when the standard deviation between donors was above 5%. To diagnose cytomegalovirus status from the catalog of TCR beta chain sequences, a statistical classification framework was built. In a later analysis, TCR nucleotide sequences were compared against IMGT/GENE-DB human TR gene sequences so that V and J genes could be assigned. In a later analysis, CDR3 sequences and most-parsimonious VDJ recombination scenarios were assigned using the TCRdist pipeline. In a later analysis, every TCR beta chain was defined by the combination of its CDR3 amino acid sequence and its V-gene family, and reads without a unique V-gene family were dropped. A later analysis removed over 500 highly shared, low-generation-probability nucleotide sequences to deal with suspected cross-contamination and a sequencing artifact. In a later analysis, a clonal expansion index was calculated for each public chain from normalized within-repertoire ranks of inferred template counts. In a later analysis, generation probabilities were computed using a VDJ recombination model fitted to out-of-frame rearrangements, and the results were checked against IGoR. In a later analysis, hypergeometric tests were used to score TCR-TCR, TCR-HLA and TCR-CMV co-occurrence, with a repertoire-size bias correction applied to TCR pairs. To estimate false discovery rates, a later analysis permuted the HLA or CMV assignments 20 times. In a later analysis, co-occurring TCRs were grouped using DBSCAN, with TCRdist sequence similarity added in when clustering inside HLA-allele-positive subsets. Co-occurrence clustering excluded repertoires with fewer than 30,000 or more than 120,000 public chains, plus five with anomalous nucleotide sharing. Held by TCRdb, this immuneACCESS table contains in-frame sequences only and omits some clones. Under half of the omission traces to an unresolved V gene where checked; the cause of the rest is unknown. V, J and clone size reflect that table, while D and trimming were determined from the DNA. The sample profile shows some 170,000 clones; approximately 80% of them were found once. Jointly, the top ten make up about 7.7% of the sample.

The cohort comprised more than 550 healthy bone marrow donors. Cohort members were all nominally healthy when sampled, although unrecorded immune exposures were likely present. The donor tested CMV seropositive, placing the donor among the roughly 300 seropositive members of the cohort. Every donor gave a peripheral blood sample, and the peripheral blood mononuclear cells from that sample were used for TCR beta sequencing. The Qiagen DNeasy Blood Extraction Kit was used to extract genomic DNA from the blood cell samples. The CDR3 measures 15 amino acids from cysteine to phenylalanine. This entry keeps only the CDR3 DNA: 45 bases, framed from base 1. Reading the germline V gene gives CDR1 MNHEY and CDR2 SVGAGI.

The sequence links TRBV6-5 to TRBJ2-7; a tentative D call is TRBD1 (6 bases match). This sequence originates from a woman aged 25 to 39 in good health and CMV-seropositive. The material sequenced was PBMCs. The CDR3 sequence is CASSYLTGYSYEQYF. The DNA is as follows: TGCGCCAGCAGTTACTTGACAGGCTACTCCTACGAGCAGTACTTC.